The sequence of this T cell receptor (beta chain) was determined in a study of T-cell reconstitution after alpha-beta-depleted transplantation in children. Study observations and caveats: High day-60 TCRbeta diversity in some patients came from surviving recipient T cells and thymic progenitors.

This CDR3 comprises 15 residues. In germline, CDR1 is SGHVS, CDR2 FNYEAQ. Deletions cut 1 base from V and 1 base from J, with 10 bases between. Unique molecular identifiers were built into the TCRbeta library. TCRdb fed the PCR reads into MiXCR, producing one record per CDR3 protein. The sample lists 97,000 or so distinct CDR3 sequences, roughly 7.2% occurring once. This clonotype was seen repeatedly, ten times or more. The antigen is unknown. The receptor's source is a boy aged 2 to 10 with acute lymphoblastic leukemia, due to receive a stem cell transplant. The rearrangement links TRBV7-6 to TRBJ1-1; TRBD1 might be the D (5 bases). The input for sequencing was PBMCs, taken before TCRalphabeta/CD19-depleted stem cell transplant. CDR3 bases: TGTGCCAGCAGCTTAGTAGGGGTTGAGAACACTGAAGCTTTCTTT. Its protein is CASSLVGVENTEAFF.